The entry below describes one T cell receptor beta chain. The sample belongs to a study of shared clonotypes between healthy human individuals. Naivety among CD8 cells was defined by CD45RO negativity and positive CCR7 selection, thereby excluding terminally differentiated effector memory CD45RA+ cells. Profiled with immunoSEQ multiplex PCR; TCRdb holds only in-frame clones, not every one. The sample holds over 750,000 clones, around 96% seen once. Trimming shortened V by 5 bases and J by 3 bases, and 11 bases separated the two germline ends. The CDR3 is 13 residues long. Germline V gives CDR1 SGHTA, CDR2 FQGTGA.

The sample consisted of naive CD8+ T cells sorted from blood. The TCR originated in a man younger than 40 in good health. The rearrangement joins TRBV7-3 to TRBJ2-7; possibly TRBD1 for D (6 bases). CDR3 coding DNA: TGTGCCAGCAGCCCAGGGGTCGGCTACGAGCAGTACTTC. Translating it yields CASSPGVGYEQYF.